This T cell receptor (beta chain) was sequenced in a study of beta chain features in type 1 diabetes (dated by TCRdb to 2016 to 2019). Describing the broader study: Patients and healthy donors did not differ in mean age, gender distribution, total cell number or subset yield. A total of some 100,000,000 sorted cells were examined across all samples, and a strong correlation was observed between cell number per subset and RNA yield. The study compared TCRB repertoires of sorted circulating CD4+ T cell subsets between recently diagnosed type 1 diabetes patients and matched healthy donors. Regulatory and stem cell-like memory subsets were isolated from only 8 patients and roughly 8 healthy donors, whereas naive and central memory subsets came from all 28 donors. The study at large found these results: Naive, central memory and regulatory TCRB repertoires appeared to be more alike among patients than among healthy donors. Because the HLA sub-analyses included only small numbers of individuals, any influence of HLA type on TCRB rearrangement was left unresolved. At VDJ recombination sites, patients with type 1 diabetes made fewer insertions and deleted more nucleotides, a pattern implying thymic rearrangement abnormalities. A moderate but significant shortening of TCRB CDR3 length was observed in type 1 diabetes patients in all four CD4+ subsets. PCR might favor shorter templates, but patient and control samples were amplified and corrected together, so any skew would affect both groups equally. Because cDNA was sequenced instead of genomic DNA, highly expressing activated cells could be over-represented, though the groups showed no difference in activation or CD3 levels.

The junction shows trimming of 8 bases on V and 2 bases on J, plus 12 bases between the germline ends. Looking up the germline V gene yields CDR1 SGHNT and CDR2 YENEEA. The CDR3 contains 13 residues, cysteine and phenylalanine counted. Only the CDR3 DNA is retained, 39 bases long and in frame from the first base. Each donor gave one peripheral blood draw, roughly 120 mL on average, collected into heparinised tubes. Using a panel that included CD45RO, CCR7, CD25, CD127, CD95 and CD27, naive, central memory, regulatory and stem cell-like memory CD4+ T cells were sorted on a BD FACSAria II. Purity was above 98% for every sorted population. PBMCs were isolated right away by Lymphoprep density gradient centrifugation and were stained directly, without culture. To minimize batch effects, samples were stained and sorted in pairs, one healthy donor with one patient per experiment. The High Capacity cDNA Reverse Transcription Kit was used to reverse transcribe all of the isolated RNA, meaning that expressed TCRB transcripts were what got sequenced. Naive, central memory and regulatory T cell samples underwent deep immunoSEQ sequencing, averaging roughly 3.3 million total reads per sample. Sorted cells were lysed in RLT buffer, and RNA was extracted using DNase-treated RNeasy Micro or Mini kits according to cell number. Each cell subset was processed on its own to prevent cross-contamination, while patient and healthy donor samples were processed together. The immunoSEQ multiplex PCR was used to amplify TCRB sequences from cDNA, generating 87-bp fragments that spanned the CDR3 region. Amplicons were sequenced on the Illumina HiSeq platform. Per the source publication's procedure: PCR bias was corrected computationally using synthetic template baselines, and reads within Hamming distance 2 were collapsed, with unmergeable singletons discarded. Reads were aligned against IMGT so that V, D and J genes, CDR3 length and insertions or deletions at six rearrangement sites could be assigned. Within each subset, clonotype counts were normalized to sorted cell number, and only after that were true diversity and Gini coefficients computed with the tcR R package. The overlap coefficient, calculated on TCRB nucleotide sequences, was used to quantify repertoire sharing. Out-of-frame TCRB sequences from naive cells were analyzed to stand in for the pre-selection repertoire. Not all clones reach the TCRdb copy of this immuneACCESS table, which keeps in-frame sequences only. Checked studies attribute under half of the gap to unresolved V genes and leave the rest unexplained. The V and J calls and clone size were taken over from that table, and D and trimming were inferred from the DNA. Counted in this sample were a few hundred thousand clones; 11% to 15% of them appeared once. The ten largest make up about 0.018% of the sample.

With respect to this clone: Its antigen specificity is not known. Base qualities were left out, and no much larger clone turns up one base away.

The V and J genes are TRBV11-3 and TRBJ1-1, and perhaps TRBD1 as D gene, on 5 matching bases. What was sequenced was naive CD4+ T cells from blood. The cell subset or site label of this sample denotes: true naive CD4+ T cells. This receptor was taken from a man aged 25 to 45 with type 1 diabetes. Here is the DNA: TGTGCCAGCGGGCAGGGATTAAACACTGAAGCTTTCTTT. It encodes CASGQGLNTEAFF.